A selection of T cell receptor beta chains follows, all from one sample in a study of T cell clones after liver transplantation. The repertoire was sequenced with immunoSEQ multiplex PCR; TCRdb's copy has only in-frame clones and lacks some. The sample yields fewer than 7,000 clones, over 70% seen once. The starting material was CD8+ T cells from blood, obtained approximately 3.5 years after liver transplant. All receptors derive from a human patient who received a liver transplant. Certain T cells may be donor cells from the graft. Both conserved end residues are part of each CDR3. Each record gives: CDR3 protein, V gene, J gene.

CDR3aa: CSASGQSTDTQYF
v_gene: TRBV29-1
j_gene: TRBJ2-3

CDR3aa: CASSQRQGSLSYEQYF
v_gene: TRBV4-1
j_gene: TRBJ2-7

CDR3aa: CASSYGSWSEQFF
v_gene: TRBV6-5
j_gene: TRBJ2-1

CDR3aa: CASSPTGAYNEQFF
v_gene: TRBV27
j_gene: TRBJ2-1

CDR3aa: CASSLGTTSGRAGGQFF
v_gene: TRBV7-8
j_gene: TRBJ2-1

CDR3aa: CASSTTSGRPDTQYF
v_gene: TRBV7-9
j_gene: TRBJ2-3

CDR3aa: CASSYTTGYGYTF
v_gene: TRBV6-5
j_gene: TRBJ1-2

CDR3aa: CASSQAAGGPDTQYF
v_gene: TRBV4-1
j_gene: TRBJ2-3

CDR3aa: CASRAADRFNEKLFF
v_gene: TRBV27
j_gene: TRBJ1-4

CDR3aa: CASSQGPVADTQYF
v_gene: TRBV4-1
j_gene: TRBJ2-3

CDR3aa: CASSWGTSFWEQFF
v_gene: TRBV19
j_gene: TRBJ2-1

CDR3aa: CARGRQGTYGYTF
v_gene: TRBV5-8
j_gene: TRBJ1-2

CDR3aa: CASSDAPGGRNTIYF
v_gene: TRBV6-1
j_gene: TRBJ1-3

CDR3aa: CASSSGFYNEQFF
v_gene: TRBV6-5
j_gene: TRBJ2-1

CDR3aa: CASSLYRGPTQYF
v_gene: TRBV7-8
j_gene: TRBJ2-3

CDR3aa: CASRTFGGTTEAFF
v_gene: TRBV13
j_gene: TRBJ1-1

CDR3aa: CASSTGPTVNTIYF
v_gene: TRBV19
j_gene: TRBJ1-3

CDR3aa: CASSPRLAGEISYEQYF
v_gene: TRBV4-3
j_gene: TRBJ2-7

CDR3aa: CASSSVGRADYNEQFF
v_gene: TRBV11-2
j_gene: TRBJ2-1

CDR3aa: CATLGRAYEQYF
v_gene: TRBV27
j_gene: TRBJ2-7

CDR3aa: CASSLASTGAEQYF
v_gene: TRBV7-7
j_gene: TRBJ2-7

CDR3aa: CASSQKQGRAGYTF
v_gene: TRBV4-1
j_gene: TRBJ1-2

CDR3aa: CASSLMGQGASEQYF
v_gene: TRBV7-2
j_gene: TRBJ2-7

CDR3aa: CASSIHGGGYTF
v_gene: TRBV19
j_gene: TRBJ1-2

CDR3aa: CSAREYEQFF
v_gene: TRBV29-1
j_gene: TRBJ2-1

CDR3aa: CASSFTVRGTGELFF
v_gene: TRBV5-6
j_gene: TRBJ2-2

CDR3aa: CASSSTPGTASYEQYF
v_gene: TRBV7-9
j_gene: TRBJ2-7

CDR3aa: CASSFKGAGSYEQYF
v_gene: TRBV7-9
j_gene: TRBJ2-7

CDR3aa: CASSKQERGQETQYF
v_gene: TRBV28
j_gene: TRBJ2-5

CDR3aa: CSVEDHGRGDEQYF
v_gene: TRBV29-1
j_gene: TRBJ2-7

CDR3aa: CASSLEDRGEWETQYF
v_gene: TRBV7-9
j_gene: TRBJ2-5

CDR3aa: CASLRRASNQPQHF
v_gene: TRBV7-9
j_gene: TRBJ1-5

CDR3aa: CSGWTGGSDEQYF
v_gene: TRBV29-1
j_gene: TRBJ2-7

CDR3aa: CASSPPGYNEQFF
v_gene: TRBV5-6
j_gene: TRBJ2-1

CDR3aa: CASNRVGQPQHF
v_gene: TRBV7-2
j_gene: TRBJ1-5

CDR3aa: CASPTGGGTEAFF
v_gene: TRBV6-8
j_gene: TRBJ1-1

CDR3aa: CASSPTKAGNQPQHF
v_gene: TRBV4-2
j_gene: TRBJ1-5

CDR3aa: CASSWDGLAEQYF
v_gene: TRBV6-4
j_gene: TRBJ2-7

CDR3aa: CASSPLARASYEQYF
v_gene: TRBV28
j_gene: TRBJ2-7

CDR3aa: CASSLGQGRLDEQYF
v_gene: TRBV7-9
j_gene: TRBJ2-7

CDR3aa: CASLDLGAPYNEQFF
v_gene: TRBV27
j_gene: TRBJ2-1

CDR3aa: CASREGHGGTDTQYF
v_gene: TRBV11-2
j_gene: TRBJ2-3

CDR3aa: CASQGSGQAHYEQYF
v_gene: TRBV28
j_gene: TRBJ2-7

CDR3aa: CASSLDSRGLSSYNEQFF
v_gene: TRBV7-6
j_gene: TRBJ2-1

CDR3aa: CASRGTDYSNQPQHF
v_gene: TRBV2
j_gene: TRBJ1-5

CDR3aa: CASSFGLAGAYNEQFF
v_gene: TRBV19
j_gene: TRBJ2-1

CDR3aa: CASSSPFNQPQHF
v_gene: TRBV28
j_gene: TRBJ1-5

CDR3aa: CASSSPGVKLFF
v_gene: TRBV7-6
j_gene: TRBJ1-4

CDR3aa: CATSRADRRNTEAFF
v_gene: TRBV15
j_gene: TRBJ1-1

CDR3aa: CASSFAGIYGYTF
v_gene: TRBV28
j_gene: TRBJ1-2

CDR3aa: CAWRVQGALNGQPQHF
v_gene: TRBV30
j_gene: TRBJ1-5